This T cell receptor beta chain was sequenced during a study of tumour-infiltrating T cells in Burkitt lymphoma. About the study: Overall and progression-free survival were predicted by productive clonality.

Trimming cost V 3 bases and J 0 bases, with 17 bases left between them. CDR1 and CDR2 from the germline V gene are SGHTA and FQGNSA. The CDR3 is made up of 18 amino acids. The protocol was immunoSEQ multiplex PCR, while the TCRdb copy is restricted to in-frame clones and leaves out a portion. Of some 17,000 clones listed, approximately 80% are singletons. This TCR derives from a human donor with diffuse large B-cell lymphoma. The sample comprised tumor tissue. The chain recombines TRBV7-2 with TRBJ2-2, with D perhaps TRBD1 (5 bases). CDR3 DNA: TGTGCCAGCAGCTTCGCAGGGTTGATTATTACGAACACCGGGGAGCTGTTTTTT. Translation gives CASSFAGLIITNTGELFF.